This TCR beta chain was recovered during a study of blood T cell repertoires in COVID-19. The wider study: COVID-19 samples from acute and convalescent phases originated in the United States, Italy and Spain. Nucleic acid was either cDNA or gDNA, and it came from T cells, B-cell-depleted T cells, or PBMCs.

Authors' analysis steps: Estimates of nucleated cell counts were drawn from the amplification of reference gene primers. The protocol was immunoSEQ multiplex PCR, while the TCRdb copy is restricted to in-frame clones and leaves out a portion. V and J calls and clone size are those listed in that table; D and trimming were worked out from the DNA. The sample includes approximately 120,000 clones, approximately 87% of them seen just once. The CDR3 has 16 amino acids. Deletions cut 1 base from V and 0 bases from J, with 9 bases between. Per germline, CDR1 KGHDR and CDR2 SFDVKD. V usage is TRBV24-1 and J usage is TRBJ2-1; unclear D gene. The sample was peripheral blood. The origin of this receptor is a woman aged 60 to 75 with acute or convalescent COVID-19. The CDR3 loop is CATSDLIPSSYNEQFF. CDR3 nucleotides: TGTGCCACCAGTGATTTAATACCTAGCTCCTACAATGAGCAGTTCTTC.